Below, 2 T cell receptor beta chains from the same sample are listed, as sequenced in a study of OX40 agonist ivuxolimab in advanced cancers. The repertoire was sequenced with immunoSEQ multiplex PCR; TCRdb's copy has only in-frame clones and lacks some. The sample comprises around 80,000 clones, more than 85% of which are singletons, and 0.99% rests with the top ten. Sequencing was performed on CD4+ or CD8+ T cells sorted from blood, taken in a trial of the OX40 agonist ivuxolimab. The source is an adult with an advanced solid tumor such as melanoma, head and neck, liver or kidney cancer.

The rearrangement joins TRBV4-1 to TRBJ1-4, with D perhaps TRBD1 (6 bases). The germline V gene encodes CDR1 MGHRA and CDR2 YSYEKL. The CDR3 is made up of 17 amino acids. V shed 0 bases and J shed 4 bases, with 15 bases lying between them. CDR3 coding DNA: TGCGCCAGCAGCCAAGATTATCCGGGGGGCCTTAATGAAAAACTGTTTTTT. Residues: CASSQDYPGGLNEKLFF.

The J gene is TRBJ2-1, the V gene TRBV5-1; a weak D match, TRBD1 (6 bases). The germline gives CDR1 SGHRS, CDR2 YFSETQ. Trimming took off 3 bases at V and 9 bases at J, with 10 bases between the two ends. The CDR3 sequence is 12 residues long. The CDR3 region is CASSSQGFEQFF. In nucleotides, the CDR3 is TGCGCCAGCAGCTCACAGGGTTTTGAGCAGTTCTTC.